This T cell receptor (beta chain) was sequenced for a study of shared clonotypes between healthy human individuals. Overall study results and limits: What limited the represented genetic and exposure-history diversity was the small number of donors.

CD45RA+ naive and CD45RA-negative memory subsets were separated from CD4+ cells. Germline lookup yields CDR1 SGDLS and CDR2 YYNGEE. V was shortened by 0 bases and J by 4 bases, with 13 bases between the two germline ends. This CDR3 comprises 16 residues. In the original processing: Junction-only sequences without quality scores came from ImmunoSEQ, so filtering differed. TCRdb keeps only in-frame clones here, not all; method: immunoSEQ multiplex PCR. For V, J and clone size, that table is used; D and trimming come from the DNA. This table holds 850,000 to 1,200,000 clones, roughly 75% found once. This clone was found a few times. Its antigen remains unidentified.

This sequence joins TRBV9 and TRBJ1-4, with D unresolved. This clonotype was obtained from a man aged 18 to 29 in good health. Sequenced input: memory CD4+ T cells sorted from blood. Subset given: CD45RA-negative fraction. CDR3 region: CASSVGYSRVNEKLFF. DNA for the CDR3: TGTGCCAGCAGCGTAGGGTATTCTAGGGTTAATGAAAAACTGTTTTTT.